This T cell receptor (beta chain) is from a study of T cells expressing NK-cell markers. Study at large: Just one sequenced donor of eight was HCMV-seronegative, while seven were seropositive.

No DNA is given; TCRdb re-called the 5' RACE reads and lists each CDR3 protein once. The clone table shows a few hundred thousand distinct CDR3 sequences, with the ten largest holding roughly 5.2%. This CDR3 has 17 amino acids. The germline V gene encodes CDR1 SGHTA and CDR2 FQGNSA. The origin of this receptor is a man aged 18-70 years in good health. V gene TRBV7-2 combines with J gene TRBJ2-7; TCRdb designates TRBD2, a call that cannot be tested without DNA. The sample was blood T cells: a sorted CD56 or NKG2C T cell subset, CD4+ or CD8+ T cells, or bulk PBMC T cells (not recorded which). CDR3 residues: CASSLKTSGVSSYEQYF.